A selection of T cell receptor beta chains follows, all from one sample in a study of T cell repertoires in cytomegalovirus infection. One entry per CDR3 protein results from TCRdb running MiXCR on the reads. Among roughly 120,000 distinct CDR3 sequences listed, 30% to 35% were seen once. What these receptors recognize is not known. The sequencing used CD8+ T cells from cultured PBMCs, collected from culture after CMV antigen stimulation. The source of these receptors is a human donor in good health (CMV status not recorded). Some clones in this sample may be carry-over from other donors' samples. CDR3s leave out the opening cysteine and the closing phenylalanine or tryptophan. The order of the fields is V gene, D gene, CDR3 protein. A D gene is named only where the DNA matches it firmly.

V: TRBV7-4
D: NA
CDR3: ASSLGKGSGEAKNIQY

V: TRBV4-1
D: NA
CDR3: ASSQDRSQYYGYT

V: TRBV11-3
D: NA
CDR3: ARISGPRYEQY

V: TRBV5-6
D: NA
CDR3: ASSGTGQMYNSPLH

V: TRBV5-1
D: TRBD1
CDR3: ASSLGQGSDMQY

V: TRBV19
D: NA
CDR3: ASSIATLYNEQF

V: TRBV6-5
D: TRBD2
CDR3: ASSYGWTSGGSYEQY

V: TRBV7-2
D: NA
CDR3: ASTPGHQMGAYGYT

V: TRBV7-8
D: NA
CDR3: ASSLGKTNTDTQY

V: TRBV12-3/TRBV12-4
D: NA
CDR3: ASTSEGNPYGYT